Each of the 10 T cell receptor beta chains below was sequenced from the same sample in a study of shared clonotypes between healthy human individuals. Produced via immunoSEQ multiplex PCR; TCRdb's table is partial and in-frame only. The table includes approximately 2.5 million clones, over 85% detected once. Sequenced sample: naive CD4+ T cells from PBMCs. Subset defined: CD45RA+ positively selected. The receptors derive from a man younger than 35 in good health. Some clones in this sample may be carry-over from other donors' samples.

Points on this clone: The same CDR3 arises from other DNA sequences in this sample as well. The chain has TRBV25-1 and TRBJ1-2; no firm D call. Germline V gene data show CDR1 as MGHDK and CDR2 as SYGVNS. Trimming took 1 base from V and 1 from J, leaving 7 bases between them. This CDR3 has 14 amino acids. The CDR3 sequence is CASSESGINYGYTF. In DNA, the CDR3 is TGTGCCAGCAGTGAATCGGGTATTAACTATGGCTACACCTTC.

The J gene is TRBJ1-5, the V gene TRBV6-1; no reliable D call. CDR3 length: 12 amino acids. The V and J ends lost 5 bases and 4 bases respectively, with 6 bases between them. In germline, CDR1 is MNHNS, CDR2 SASEGT. The CDR3 protein is CASSTNNQPQHF. In DNA, the CDR3 is TGTGCCAGCAGTACAAATAATCAGCCCCAGCATTTT.

The CDR3 sequence: CASSSQPQRTDTQYF. The CDR3 DNA sequence: TGTGCCAGCAGCTCCCAACCGCAGCGCACAGATACGCAGTATTTT. The chain couples TRBV7-6 to TRBJ2-3, with D hard to call. This CDR3 is built from 15 residues. Trimming removed 4 bases from V and 1 base from J, with 12 bases in between. Germline assignment: CDR1 SGHVS and CDR2 FNYEAQ. Combining the CDR3 with reference TRBV7-6 and TRBJ2-3 gives the whole variable domain GAGVSQSPRYKVTKRGQDVALRCDPISGHVSLYWYRQALGQGPEFLTYFNYEAQQDKSGLPNDRFSAERPEGSISTLTIQRTEQRDSAMYRCASSSQPQRTDTQYFGPGTRLTVL.

The rearrangement links TRBV6-6 to TRBJ2-5, with D unresolved. CDR3 length: 11 amino acids. Trimming took 9 bases from V and 0 from J, leaving 5 bases between them. Germline values: CDR1 MNHNY, CDR2 SVGAGI (reference sequence). CDR3: CASQDQETQYF. The CDR3 nucleotides are TGTGCCAGTCAGGACCAAGAGACCCAGTACTTC.

The gene calls are TRBV14 and TRBJ2-7; D gene uncertain. V lost 4 bases, J lost 4 bases, and 8 bases lay in between. The CDR3 has 12 amino acids. Per the germline V gene, CDR1 is SGHDN and CDR2 is FVKESK. CDR3 bases: TGTGCCAGCAGCCCCCAAGCTTACGAGCAGTACTTC. It specifies CASSPQAYEQYF. The full variable domain, with the rest looked up from reference TRBV14 and TRBJ2-7, is EAGVTQFPSHSVIEKGQTVTLRCDPISGHDNLYWYRRVMGKEIKFLLHFVKESKQDESGMPNNRFLAERTGGTYSTLKVQPAELEDSGVYFCASSPQAYEQYFGPGTRLTVT.

The V and J genes are TRBV27 and TRBJ1-3, with D maybe TRBD1 (5 bases). This CDR3 has 15 amino acids. Deletions cut 6 bases from V and 0 bases from J, with 12 bases between. Germline-derived CDR1 and CDR2 are MNHEY and SMNVEV (reference sequence). CDR3 in DNA: TGTGCCAGCAGAGACAGCTTTTCCTCTGGAAACACCATATATTTT. This translates into CASRDSFSSGNTIYF.

The chain has TRBV19 and TRBJ2-7, with D perhaps matching TRBD2 (5 bases). Trimming stripped 11 bases from V and 1 base from J, with 12 bases between. Germline V gene data show CDR1 as LNHDA and CDR2 as SQIVND (reference sequence). CDR3 length: 12 amino acids. The CDR3 DNA follows: TGTGCCCTTAAGGGCGGGTCCTACGAGCAGTACTTC. Translated: CALKGGSYEQYF.

This clone was seen a single time. The CDR3 coding sequence is TGTGCCATCAGTGAAGGGCTAGCGGGATGGGGCGGTTACAATGAGCAGTTCTTC. This codes for CAISEGLAGWGGYNEQFF. The rearrangement links TRBV10-3 to TRBJ2-1; 9 nucleotides agree with TRBD2. Looked up from germline, CDR1 is ENHRY and CDR2 is SYGVKD. The CDR3 contains 18 residues. J gave up 4 bases and V 3 bases, and 13 bases lay outside the gene matches.

This chain joins TRBV5-1 and TRBJ2-1; the match to TRBD2 covers 9 bases. Germline CDR1 reads SGHRS; CDR2 reads YFSETQ. Losses at the gene ends were 3 bases for V and 0 bases for J; bases not matched to a gene: 13. The CDR3 sequence is 19 residues long. The CDR3 loop is CASSSFVTSGSFSYNEQFF. The CDR3, as DNA: TGCGCCAGCAGCTCATTTGTGACTAGCGGATCGTTCTCCTACAATGAGCAGTTCTTC.

The CDR3: CASSSGGGTSYEQYF. The CDR3 nucleotides are TGTGCCAGCAGTTCGGGGGGGGGAACTTCCTACGAGCAGTACTTC. The chain couples TRBV6-1 to TRBJ2-7; 8 nucleotides align to TRBD2. The CDR3 runs 15 residues. The germline CDR1 and CDR2 sequences are MNHNS and SASEGT. The V gene end was trimmed by 5 bases and the J gene end by 1 base; junction bases not matched to a gene: 7.